This is a list of T cell receptor beta chains from one sample in a study of human versus mouse CDR3 diversity and MHC coevolution. This table comes from immunoSEQ multiplex PCR, and its TCRdb copy is limited to in-frame clones, with some not included. The sample records about 60,000 clones, around 94% being singletons. Sample: naive CD4+ T cells from blood. The receptors were sampled from a person in their sixties in good health. The CDR3 runs from the conserved cysteine through the conserved F or W. D genes are given only for firm matches. The size field is filled for only some rows; it gives once, few, many or a size class.

TRBJ2-5	TRBV10-3	TRBD1	NA	TGTGCCATCGGACAGGGACAAGAGACCCAGTACTTC	CAIGQGQETQYF
TRBJ1-3	TRBV19	NA	NA	TGTGCCAGTAGTATTCAGGGAAGATCTGGAAACACCATATATTTT	CASSIQGRSGNTIYF
TRBJ1-1	TRBV7-9	NA	NA	TGTGCCAGCAGCCCCCTTGCCGGGACTGGGAACACTGAAGCTTTCTTT	CASSPLAGTGNTEAFF
TRBJ2-3	TRBV7-3	NA	NA	TGTGCCAGCAGCTTACTAGGAGGAGATACGCAGTATTTT	CASSLLGGDTQYF
TRBJ2-6	TRBV7-9	NA	NA	TGTGCCAGCAGGCCTACAGGGACTGGGGCCAACGTCCTGACTTTC	CASRPTGTGANVLTF
TRBJ2-3	TRBV5-4	NA	NA	TGTGCCAGCAGCTCATCCGAGGTGTCTAGAACGCAGTATTTT	CASSSSEVSRTQYF
TRBJ1-1	TRBV19	NA	NA	TGTGCCAGTAGGGGTGGGAGGGCGACGAGGGTGTCGGACACTGAAGCTTTCTTT	CASRGGRATRVSDTEAFF
TRBJ2-7	TRBV28	TRBD1	NA	TGTGCCAGCAGCCCCGGACAGGCCCGGCACGAGCAGTACTTC	CASSPGQARHEQYF
TRBJ2-7	TRBV5-5	NA	NA	TGTGCCAGCAGCTTTGGAGGGAGTTCCTACGAGCAGTACTTC	CASSFGGSSYEQYF
TRBJ2-6	TRBV27	NA	NA	TGTGCCAGCAGTCCCGTTCTAGCACTTCCTGGGGCCAACGTCCTGACTTTC	CASSPVLALPGANVLTF
TRBJ2-7	TRBV27	NA	NA	TGTGCCAGCAGTCCCAATGCGGCGGAGCCATTCTACGAGCAGTACTTC	CASSPNAAEPFYEQYF
TRBJ2-7	TRBV5-1	TRBD1	NA	TGCGCCAGCAGCTCCGGGACAGGGGACCACGAGCAGTACTTC	CASSSGTGDHEQYF
TRBJ2-1	TRBV2	NA	NA	TGTGCCAGCTCTTGGGGCGCGCTGTACAATGAGCAGTTCTTC	CASSWGALYNEQFF
TRBJ2-6	TRBV7-9	NA	NA	TGTGCCAGCAGCCGCCGCGGAGTTGCTGGGGCCAACGTCCTGACTTTC	CASSRRGVAGANVLTF
TRBJ2-7	TRBV18	NA	NA	TGTGCCAGCTCACCAAGTGGGACTCACGAGCAGTACTTC	CASSPSGTHEQYF
TRBJ1-6	TRBV5-6	NA	NA	TGTGCCAGCAGCCCGACAGGAGGTGGTTCACCCCTCCACTTT	CASSPTGGGSPLHF
TRBJ2-7	TRBV5-4	TRBD2	NA	TGTGCCAGCAGCCGCACGGGACTAGCGGGAAGCGAGCAGTACTTC	CASSRTGLAGSEQYF
TRBJ2-1	TRBV19	TRBD2	NA	TGTGCCAGTAGTACGACTAGCGGGGGGACCTACAATGAGCAGTTCTTC	CASSTTSGGTYNEQFF
TRBJ2-7	TRBV5-8	NA	once	TGTGCCAGCAGTAGGGGCGGTACCTACGAGCAGTACTTC	CASSRGGTYEQYF
TRBJ2-7	TRBV11-3	NA	NA	TGTGCCAGCAGCTTAGAGGGCCTCCATAGCTCCTACGAGCAGTACTTC	CASSLEGLHSSYEQYF
TRBJ2-2	TRBV19	TRBD1	NA	TGTGCCAGTAGACCCCCGGGACAGGGATGGACCGGGGAGCTGTTTTTT	CASRPPGQGWTGELFF
TRBJ1-5	TRBV5-6	NA	NA	TGTGCCAGCAGCTCCAGGGCAGGGGAGCCCCAGCATTTT	CASSSRAGEPQHF
TRBJ1-1	TRBV5-1	NA	NA	TGCGCCAGCAGCTTGCTCGGCCCCGGGGACACTGAAGCTTTCTTT	CASSLLGPGDTEAFF
TRBJ2-5	TRBV11-1	TRBD1	NA	TGTGCCAGCAGCTTAGCGACAGGGGTGGGGATCCAAGAGACCCAGTACTTC	CASSLATGVGIQETQYF
TRBJ1-3	TRBV30	NA	NA	TGTGCCTGGAGTACAGGGCTCGGACGTGGAAACACCATATATTTT	CAWSTGLGRGNTIYF